The T cell receptor beta chain under discussion was sequenced for a study of OX40 agonist ivuxolimab in advanced cancers. In regard to this clone: Antigen: not known.

Study results and caveats: At doses 0.1 to 3.0 mg/kg, CD4+ and CD8+ clones expanded.

Method: immunoSEQ multiplex PCR; TCRdb's copy keeps in-frame clones and lacks some. The table shows 85,000 to 100,000 clones, with 85% to 95% occurring only once. There are 15 residues in the CDR3. Germline lookup yields CDR1 SGHTA and CDR2 FQGNSA. V was clipped by 3 bases and J by 5 bases, with 16 bases between them. The TCR was taken from an adult with an advanced solid tumor such as melanoma, head and neck, liver or kidney cancer. The J gene is TRBJ1-1, the V gene TRBV7-2; D not resolved. This specimen consisted of CD4+ or CD8+ T cells sorted from blood, obtained in a trial of the OX40 agonist ivuxolimab. The CDR3 DNA reads TGTGCCAGCAGCTTTCAGGTGGGCTACGGGACTGAAGCTTTCTTT. It translates to CASSFQVGYGTEAFF.